Below, 29 T cell receptor beta chains from the same sample are listed, as sequenced in a study of shared clonotypes between healthy human individuals (dated by TCRdb to about 2020). Library method: the immunoSEQ multiplex PCR assay. Imported from immuneACCESS, the table was reduced by TCRdb to in-frame sequences with V and J called. These copies leave out some clones; in studies compared against another copy, an unresolved V gene accounts for under half, and the cause of the remainder is not known. This sample gives some 1,400,000 clones in total; more than 95% of them show up just once. Over 1% of the sample comes from the top ten. Source material: naive CD4+ T cells sorted from blood. The cell subset or site label of this sample denotes: CD45RA+ positively selected. The receptor set was obtained from a man aged 25 to 40 in good health.

The chain has TRBV6-5 and TRBJ2-7; 13 bases agree with TRBD2. Germline V gene lookup returns CDR1 MNHEY and CDR2 SVGAGI. The CDR3 has 14 residues. V lost 5 bases and J lost 6; bases outside the gene matches: 4. CDR3 DNA sequence: TGTGCCAGCAGTACGGGACTAGCGGGGATCGAGCAGTACTTC. Translated: CASSTGLAGIEQYF.

The chain employs TRBV5-6 and TRBJ2-7, with a weak D call TRBD1 (5 bases). Trimming removed 4 bases at V and 3 bases at J, with 11 bases between. The V gene's germline CDR1 is SGHDT and CDR2 YYEEEE. The CDR3 extends over 13 amino acids. The CDR3 protein is CASSRSRGYEQYF. CDR3 in DNA: TGTGCCAGCAGCCGGAGTAGGGGCTACGAGCAGTACTTC.

In this sample, this clone turned up once. The chain uses TRBV10-3 and TRBJ2-7, with a tentative D call TRBD2 (6 bases). Germline V gives CDR1 ENHRY, CDR2 SYGVKD. The CDR3 length is 15 residues. Trimming pared 3 bases from V and 2 bases from J, leaving 14 bases between. The CDR3 DNA is TGTGCCATCAGTGACCCGACTAGTCCAGCCTACGAGCAGTACTTC. Translated, it gives CAISDPTSPAYEQYF.

Comments on this clone: The same CDR3 can be traced to other DNA sequences in this sample. The V call is TRBV5-1, the J call TRBJ2-2; D unresolved. This CDR3 has 11 amino acids. Germline lookup yields CDR1 SGHRS and CDR2 YFSETQ. V gave up 4 bases and J gave up 6 bases, with 4 bases separating them. The CDR3 spells CASSPPGELFF. The CDR3 bases are TGCGCCAGCAGCCCCCCCGGGGAGCTGTTTTTT.

This clone was seen just once. In the same sample, other DNA sequences code for this CDR3. This chain joins TRBV6-5 and TRBJ2-7; the match to TRBD1 covers 9 bases. Per germline, CDR1 MNHEY and CDR2 SVGAGI. This CDR3 is built from 14 residues. The trim removed 4 bases at V and 4 bases at J, leaving 5 bases unmatched. The CDR3 loop is CASSSDRGTYEQYF. The CDR3 DNA reads TGTGCCAGCAGTTCGGACAGGGGAACGTACGAGCAGTACTTC.

DNA of the CDR3: TGTGCCAGCAGCTTAGTTGTAGAGACCCAGTACTTC. This encodes CASSLVVETQYF. This chain uses TRBV5-6 with TRBJ2-5, with D uncertain. From germline, CDR1 is SGHDT and CDR2 YYEEEE. CDR3 length equals 12 residues. Trimming took 2 bases from V and 4 from J, leaving 6 bases between them.

This chain links TRBV19 with TRBJ2-3; the match to TRBD2 covers 7 bases. The CDR3 length is 13 residues. Looked up from germline, CDR1 is LNHDA and CDR2 is SQIVND (reference sequence). J was trimmed by 6 bases and V by 10 bases; bases with no gene match: 10. DNA for the CDR3: TGTGCCACTCTAGCGGACCCCTGGGATACGCAGTATTTT. As protein: CATLADPWDTQYF. Using reference TRBV19 and TRBJ2-3 for the parts outside the CDR3, the full variable domain is DGGITQSPKYLFRKEGQNVTLSCEQNLNHDAMYWYRQDPGQGLRLIYYSQIVNDFQKGDIAEGYSVSREKKESFPLTVTSAQKNPTAFYLCATLADPWDTQYFGPGTRLTVL.

This chain connects TRBV5-1 to TRBJ2-1; D gene ambiguous. This CDR3 spans 12 amino acids. Trimming removed 1 base from V and 8 bases from J, with 7 bases in between. CDR1 SGHRS and CDR2 YFSETQ come from the germline V gene. The CDR3 DNA reads as TGCGCCAGCAGCTTGAGCTTGGATGAGCAGTTCTTC. Protein sequence: CASSLSLDEQFF.

This clone was seen just once. CDR3 amino acids: CASSRRGTGSVPSYNEQFF. DNA for the CDR3: TGTGCCAGTAGTCGTCGCGGGACAGGGAGCGTACCATCCTACAATGAGCAGTTCTTC. The V call is TRBV19, the J call TRBJ2-1, with 9 bases matching TRBD1. Germline CDR1 LNHDA, CDR2 SQIVND (reference sequence). CDR3 length: 19 amino acids. Losses at the gene ends were 5 bases for V and 1 base for J; bases not matched to a gene: 15.

As regards this clone: At one boundary the junction diverges from the germline segment, which might be a read error. The chain uses TRBV7-9 and TRBJ2-2; 7 nucleotides agree with TRBD1. The germline CDR1 and CDR2 sequences are SEHNR and FQNEAQ (reference sequence). The CDR3 sequence is 15 residues long. The CDR3 DNA sequence: TGTGCCAACAGCCCCAGACAGGGGAACACCGGGGAGCTGTTTTTT. Protein sequence: CANSPRQGNTGELFF.

The V and J genes are TRBV6-6 and TRBJ2-5, with D uncertain. This CDR3 has 14 amino acids. V gave up 0 bases and J gave up 5 bases, with 10 bases separating them. Germline V CDR1 and CDR2: MNHNY, SVGAGI (reference sequence). The CDR3 bases are TGTGCCAGCAGTTACTCGAACAGCGTGGAGACCCAGTACTTC. It is translated as CASSYSNSVETQYF.

This chain connects TRBV5-5 to TRBJ2-5; TRBD1 might be the D (5 bases). CDR1 is SGHKS and CDR2 is YYEKEE in the germline V gene (reference sequence). V was cut by 5 bases and J by 4 bases, with 15 bases left in between. The CDR3 loop spans 14 amino acids. Here the CDR3 reads CASSSGLLAETQYF. The CDR3 region has the DNA TGTGCCAGCAGTTCAGGGTTATTGGCAGAGACCCAGTACTTC.

A few counts support this clone. This sample also contains other DNA sequences that code for the same CDR3. V gene TRBV20-1 combines with J gene TRBJ2-5; no firm D call. V lost 1 base and J lost 1, with 1 base in between. The CDR3 is 11 amino acids. Germline V gives CDR1 DFQATT, CDR2 SNEGSKA (reference sequence). This CDR3 is CSARVQETQYF. In DNA, the CDR3 is TGCAGTGCTAGAGTCCAAGAGACCCAGTACTTC.

J is TRBJ2-1 and V is TRBV4-1; D gene ambiguous. V was pared by 0 bases and J by 4 bases, with 10 bases between. The CDR3 consists of 15 residues. Germline V CDR1 and CDR2: MGHRA, YSYEKL. The CDR3 bases are TGCGCCAGCAGCCAAGAGTGGGTGGGGTACAATGAGCAGTTCTTC. Encoded protein: CASSQEWVGYNEQFF.

The chain uses TRBV7-3 and TRBJ2-2, with D possibly matching TRBD1 (5 bases). Germline V gene lookup returns CDR1 SGHTA and CDR2 FQGTGA. V was pared by 3 bases and J by 5 bases, with 7 bases between. The CDR3 length is 13 residues. CDR3 sequence reads: CASSFRATGELFF. As DNA, the CDR3 is TGTGCCAGCAGCTTCAGGGCTACCGGGGAGCTGTTTTTT.

The genes are TRBV5-1 and TRBJ2-7, with 7 bases lining up with TRBD1. The junction had 3 bases not matched to a gene; V was cut back by 4 bases and J by 2 bases. CDR1 is SGHRS, CDR2 YFSETQ, per germline. The CDR3 has 13 amino acids. CDR3 residues: CASSIDRAYEQYF. The CDR3 region has the DNA TGCGCCAGCAGCATAGACAGGGCCTACGAGCAGTACTTC.

This sequence joins TRBV30 and TRBJ2-6; tentatively, D is TRBD1 or TRBD2 (5 bases each). CDR1 is GTSNPN and CDR2 is SVGIG in the germline V gene (reference sequence). The CDR3 is 15 residues long. Trimming pared 4 bases from V and 5 bases from J, leaving 15 bases between. This chain's CDR3 is CAWNPPGLRANVLTF. The CDR3 DNA is TGTGCCTGGAACCCCCCGGGGCTTAGGGCCAACGTCCTGACTTTC.

Note on this clone: The sample holds other DNA sequences that translate to the same CDR3. V gene TRBV18 combines with J gene TRBJ2-7; D possibly corresponds to TRBD1 (6 bases). CDR3 length: 14 amino acids. Between the trimmed V and J ends, which lost 2 bases and 0 bases, there was a span of 8 bases. Germline lookup yields CDR1 KGHSH and CDR2 LQKENI. The CDR3 is CASSPGTSSYEQYF. The DNA of the CDR3 is TGTGCCAGCTCACCAGGGACATCCTCCTACGAGCAGTACTTC.

The chain links TRBV21-1 to TRBJ2-1. TRBV21-1 represents a pseudogene. This CDR3 region has 16 residues. The CDR3 protein is CASSKVDQISYNEQFF. The CDR3 DNA is TGTGCCAGCAGCAAAGTGGACCAAATCTCCTACAATGAGCAGTTCTTC.

V gene TRBV5-1 combines with J gene TRBJ1-5; no reliable D call. The germline V and J ends were trimmed by 7 bases and 6 bases, with 14 bases remaining between them. The CDR3 is 13 amino acids. Germline assignment: CDR1 SGHRS and CDR2 YFSETQ. In DNA form, the CDR3 reads TGCGCCAGCGCCTTCGACCCGGGTCAGCCCCAGCATTTT. This codes for CASAFDPGQPQHF. Based on the CDR3 plus reference TRBV5-1 and TRBJ1-5, the full variable domain is KAGVTQTPRYLIKTRGQQVTLSCSPISGHRSVSWYQQTPGQGLQFLFEYFSETQRNKGNFPGRFSGRQFSNSRSEMNVSTLELGDSALYLCASAFDPGQPQHFGDGTRLSIL.

The rearrangement joins TRBV4-2 to TRBJ2-3; TRBD2 agrees at 16 bases. Losses at the gene ends were 0 bases for V and 6 bases for J; bases not matched to a gene: 9. This CDR3 is 19 amino acids long. CDR1 LGHNA and CDR2 YNFKEQ come from the germline V gene. The CDR3 bases are TGTGCCAGCAGCCAAGATCAGCCGGGACTAGCGGGAGGGGTCGATACGCAGTATTTT. Protein product: CASSQDQPGLAGGVDTQYF.

CDR3 DNA sequence: TGTGCCAGCAGCCCCCCGGATGGAAGGTCCAGGGTGGATACGCAGTATTTT. Translating gives CASSPPDGRSRVDTQYF. The V and J genes are TRBV9 and TRBJ2-3; perhaps TRBD1 as D (5 bases). V dropped 4 bases and J dropped 6 bases, with 24 bases sitting between them. This CDR3 contains 17 residues. Germline CDR1 is SGDLS and CDR2 is YYNGEE.

The J gene is TRBJ2-1, the V gene TRBV7-9, with D possibly being TRBD1 (6 bases). This CDR3 spans 14 amino acids. Per the germline V gene, CDR1 is SEHNR and CDR2 is FQNEAQ (reference sequence). Trimming left V 5 bases short and J 4 bases short, with 12 bases between. CDR3 in DNA: TGTGCCAGCAGCCCCGCGCAGGGGTACAATGAGCAGTTCTTC. This gives the protein CASSPAQGYNEQFF.

This clone was observed a single time. V and J are TRBV11-2 and TRBJ2-1; possible D gene TRBD1, 6 bases. Looked up from germline, CDR1 is SGHAT and CDR2 is FQNNGV. The CDR3 has 16 residues. Between the trimmed V and J ends, which lost 4 bases and 4 bases, there was a span of 17 bases. This CDR3 is CASSSLQGQGYNEQFF. The CDR3 coding sequence is TGTGCCAGCAGCTCCTTACAGGGCCAAGGGTACAATGAGCAGTTCTTC.

The chain combines TRBV7-6 with TRBJ1-5, with D unclear. CDR1 is SGHVS, CDR2 FNYEAQ, per germline. This CDR3 has 15 amino acids. The V and J ends lost 5 bases and 0 bases respectively, with 11 bases between them. The CDR3 DNA is TGTGCCAGCAGCCTGGACCGCAATAGCAATCAGCCCCAGCATTTT. Its translation: CASSLDRNSNQPQHF.

V and J are TRBV27 and TRBJ2-1; a possible D gene is TRBD2 (6 bases). Between the trimmed V and J ends, which lost 5 bases and 0 bases, there was a span of 26 bases. This CDR3 has 20 residues. Looked up from germline, CDR1 is MNHEY and CDR2 is SMNVEV (reference sequence). CDR3 protein: CASSREAFNFAGSSYNEQFF. CDR3 coding DNA: TGTGCCAGCAGTCGAGAGGCATTTAATTTTGCGGGAAGCTCCTACAATGAGCAGTTCTTC.

This chain connects TRBV7-9 to TRBJ1-2; D possibly corresponds to TRBD1 (5 bases). V was cut by 0 bases and J by 11 bases, with 16 bases left in between. The CDR3 consists of 14 residues. The V gene's germline CDR1 is SEHNR and CDR2 FQNEAQ (reference sequence). CDR3 loop: CASSLAAGTADYTF. Here the CDR3 DNA reads TGTGCCAGCAGCTTAGCGGCGGGGACCGCCGATTACACCTTC.

This chain links TRBV10-1 with TRBJ2-1; TRBD1 aligns across 7 bases. The V and J ends lost 5 bases and 7 bases, in that order; junction bases with no gene match: 8. This CDR3 is built from 14 residues. Germline V gene lookup returns CDR1 WNHNN and CDR2 SYGVQD (reference sequence). CDR3 sequence reads: CASSRRQGSNEQFF. The CDR3 DNA reads as TGCGCCAGCAGTCGAAGACAGGGATCGAATGAGCAGTTCTTC.

The chain is built from TRBV7-3 and TRBJ1-5; D may be TRBD1 (5 bases). Germline V gene data show CDR1 as SGHTA and CDR2 as FQGTGA. This CDR3 has 15 amino acids. The germline V and J ends were trimmed by 5 bases and 5 bases, with 16 bases remaining between them. The chain's CDR3 is CASSPRALGDQPQHF. DNA for the CDR3: TGTGCCAGCAGCCCCCGGGCCTTGGGGGATCAGCCCCAGCATTTT.